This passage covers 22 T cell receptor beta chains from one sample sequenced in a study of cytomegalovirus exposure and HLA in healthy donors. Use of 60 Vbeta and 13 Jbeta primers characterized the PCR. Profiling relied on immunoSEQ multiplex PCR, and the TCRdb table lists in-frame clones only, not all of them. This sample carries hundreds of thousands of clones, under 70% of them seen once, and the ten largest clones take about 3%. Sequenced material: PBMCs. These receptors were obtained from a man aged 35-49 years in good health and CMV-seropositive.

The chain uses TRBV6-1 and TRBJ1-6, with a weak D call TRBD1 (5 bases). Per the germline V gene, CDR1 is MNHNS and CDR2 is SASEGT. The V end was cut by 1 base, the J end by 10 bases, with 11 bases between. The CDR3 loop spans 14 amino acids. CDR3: CASSEVQGYSPLHF. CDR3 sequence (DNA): TGTGCCAGCAGTGAAGTGCAGGGTTACTCACCCCTCCACTTT.

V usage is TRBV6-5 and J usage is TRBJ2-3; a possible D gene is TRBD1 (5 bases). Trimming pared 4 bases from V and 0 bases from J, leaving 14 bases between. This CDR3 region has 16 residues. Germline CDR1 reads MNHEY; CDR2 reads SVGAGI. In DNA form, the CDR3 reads TGTGCCAGCAGTTTTGGGGCCCTGTCTAGCACAGATACGCAGTATTTT. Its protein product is CASSFGALSSTDTQYF.

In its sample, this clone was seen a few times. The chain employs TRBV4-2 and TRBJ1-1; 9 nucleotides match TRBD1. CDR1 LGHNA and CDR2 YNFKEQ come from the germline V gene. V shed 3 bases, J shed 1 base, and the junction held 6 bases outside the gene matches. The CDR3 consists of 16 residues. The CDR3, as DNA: TGTGCCAGCAGCCAGGCCAGGGGACAGGGGAACACTGAAGCTTTCTTT. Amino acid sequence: CASSQARGQGNTEAFF.

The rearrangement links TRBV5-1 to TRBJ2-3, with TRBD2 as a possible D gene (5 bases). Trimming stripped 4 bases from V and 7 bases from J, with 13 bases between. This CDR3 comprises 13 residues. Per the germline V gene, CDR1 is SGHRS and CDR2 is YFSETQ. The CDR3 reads CASSPAGGYTQYF. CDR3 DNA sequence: TGCGCCAGCAGCCCGGCGGGTGGGTATACGCAGTATTTT.

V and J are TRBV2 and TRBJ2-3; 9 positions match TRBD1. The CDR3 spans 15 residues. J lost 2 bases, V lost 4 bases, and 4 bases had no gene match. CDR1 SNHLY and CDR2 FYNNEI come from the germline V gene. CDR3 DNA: TGTGCCAGCAGTGTGGACAGGGGAGACACAGATACGCAGTATTTT. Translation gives CASSVDRGDTDTQYF.

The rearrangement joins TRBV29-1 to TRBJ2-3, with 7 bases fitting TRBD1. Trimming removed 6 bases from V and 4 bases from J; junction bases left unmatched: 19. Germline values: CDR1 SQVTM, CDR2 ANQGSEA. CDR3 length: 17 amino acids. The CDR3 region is CSVDGSMGQLDPDTQYF. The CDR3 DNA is TGCAGCGTAGACGGGTCCATGGGACAGCTGGACCCAGATACGCAGTATTTT.

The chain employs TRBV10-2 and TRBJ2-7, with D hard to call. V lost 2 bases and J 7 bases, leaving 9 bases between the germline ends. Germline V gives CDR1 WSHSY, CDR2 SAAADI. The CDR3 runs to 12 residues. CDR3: CASSEMIEEQYF. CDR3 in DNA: TGCGCCAGCAGTGAGATGATAGAGGAGCAGTACTTC.

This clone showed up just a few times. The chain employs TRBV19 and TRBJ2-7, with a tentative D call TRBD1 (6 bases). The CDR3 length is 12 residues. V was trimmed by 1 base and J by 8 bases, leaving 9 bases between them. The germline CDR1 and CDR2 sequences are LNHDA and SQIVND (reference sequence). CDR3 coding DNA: TGTGCCAGTAGTATAGGGGACACTAAGCAGTACTTC. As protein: CASSIGDTKQYF.

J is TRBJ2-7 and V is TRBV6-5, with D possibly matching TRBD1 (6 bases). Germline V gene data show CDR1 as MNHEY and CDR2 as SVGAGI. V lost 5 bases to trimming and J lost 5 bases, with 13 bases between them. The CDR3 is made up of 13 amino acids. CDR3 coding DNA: TGTGCCAGCAGTCCTGGGGGCAGCCACGAGCAGTACTTC. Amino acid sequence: CASSPGGSHEQYF.

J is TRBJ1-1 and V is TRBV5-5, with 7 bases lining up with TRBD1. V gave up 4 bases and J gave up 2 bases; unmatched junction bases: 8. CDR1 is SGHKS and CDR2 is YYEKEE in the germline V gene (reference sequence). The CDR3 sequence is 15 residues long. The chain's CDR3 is CASSLFAGGNTEAFF. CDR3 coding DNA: TGTGCCAGCAGCCTATTCGCAGGGGGAAACACTGAAGCTTTCTTT.

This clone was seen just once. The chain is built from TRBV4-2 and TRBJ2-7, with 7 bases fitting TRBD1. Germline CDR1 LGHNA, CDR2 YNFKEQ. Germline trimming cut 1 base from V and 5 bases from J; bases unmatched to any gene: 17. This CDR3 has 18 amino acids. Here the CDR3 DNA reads TGTGCCAGCAGCCAAGTCGATATAGGGACAGCCGCCGGAGACGAGCAGTACTTC. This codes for CASSQVDIGTAAGDEQYF.

The CDR3 here is CASSLGPQGISYGYTF. CDR3 bases: TGTGCCAGCAGCTTGGGTCCCCAGGGGATATCCTATGGCTACACCTTC. This chain connects TRBV5-4 to TRBJ1-2; tentative D call: TRBD1 (6 bases). This CDR3 has 16 residues. V lost 0 bases and J lost 4, with 16 bases in between. CDR1 and CDR2 (germline): SGHNT, YYREEE (reference sequence).

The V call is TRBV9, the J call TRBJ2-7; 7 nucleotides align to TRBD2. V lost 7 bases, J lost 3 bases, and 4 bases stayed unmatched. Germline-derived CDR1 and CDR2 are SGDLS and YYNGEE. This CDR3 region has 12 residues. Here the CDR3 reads CASSGGSYEQYF. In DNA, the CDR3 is TGTGCCAGCTCCGGGGGGAGCTACGAGCAGTACTTC.

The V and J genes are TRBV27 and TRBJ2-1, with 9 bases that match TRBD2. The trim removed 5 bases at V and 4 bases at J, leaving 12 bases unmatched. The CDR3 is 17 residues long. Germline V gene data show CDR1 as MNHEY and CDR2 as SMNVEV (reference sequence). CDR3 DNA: TGTGCCAGCAGTCCGCCCCCCATAGCGGGGGCTTACAATGAGCAGTTCTTC. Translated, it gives CASSPPPIAGAYNEQFF.

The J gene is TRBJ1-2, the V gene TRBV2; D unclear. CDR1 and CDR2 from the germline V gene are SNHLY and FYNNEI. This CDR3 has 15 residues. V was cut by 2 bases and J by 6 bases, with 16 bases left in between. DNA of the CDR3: TGTGCCAGCAGTGAAATACGGGTTGGGGAGGATGGCTACACCTTC. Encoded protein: CASSEIRVGEDGYTF. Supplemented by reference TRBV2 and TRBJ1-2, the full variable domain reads EPEVTQTPSHQVTQMGQEVILRCVPISNHLYFYWYRQILGQKVEFLVSFYNNEISEKSEIFDDQFSVERPDGSNFTLKIRSTKLEDSAMYFCASSEIRVGEDGYTFGSGTRLTVV.

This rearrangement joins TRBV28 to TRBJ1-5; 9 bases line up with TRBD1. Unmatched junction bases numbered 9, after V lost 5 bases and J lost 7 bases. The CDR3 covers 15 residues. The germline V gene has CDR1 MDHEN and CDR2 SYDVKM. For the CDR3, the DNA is TGTGCCAGCAGTCCCGGGACAGGGAGCGACCAGCCCCAGCATTTT. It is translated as CASSPGTGSDQPQHF. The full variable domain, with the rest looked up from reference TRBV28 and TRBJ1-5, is DVKVTQSSRYLVKRTGEKVFLECVQDMDHENMFWYRQDPGLGLRLIYFSYDVKMKEKGDIPEGYSVSREKKERFSLILESASTNQTSMYLCASSPGTGSDQPQHFGDGTRLSIL.

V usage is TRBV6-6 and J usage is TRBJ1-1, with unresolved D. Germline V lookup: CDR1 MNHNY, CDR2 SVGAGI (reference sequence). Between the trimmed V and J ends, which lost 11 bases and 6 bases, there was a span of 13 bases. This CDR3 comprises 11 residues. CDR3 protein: CASRRWPEAFF. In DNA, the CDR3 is TGTGCCTCCCGGAGGTGGCCTGAAGCTTTCTTT.

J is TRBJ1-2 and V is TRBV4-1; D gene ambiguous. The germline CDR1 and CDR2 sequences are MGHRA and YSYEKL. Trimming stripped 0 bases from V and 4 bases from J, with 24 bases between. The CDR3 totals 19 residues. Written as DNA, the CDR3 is TGCGCCAGCAGCCAAGATATCCGGGAACCGTTTATAGGGAGCTATGGCTACACCTTC. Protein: CASSQDIREPFIGSYGYTF.

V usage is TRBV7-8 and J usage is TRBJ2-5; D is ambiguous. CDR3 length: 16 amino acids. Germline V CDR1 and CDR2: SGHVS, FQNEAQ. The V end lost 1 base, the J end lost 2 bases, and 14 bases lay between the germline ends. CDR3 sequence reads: CASSLVQQVPQETQYF. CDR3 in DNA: TGTGCCAGCAGCTTAGTACAGCAGGTTCCTCAAGAGACCCAGTACTTC. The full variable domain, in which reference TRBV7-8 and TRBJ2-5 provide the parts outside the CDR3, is GAGVSQSPRYKVAKRGQDVALRCDPISGHVSLFWYQQALGQGPEFLTYFQNEAQLDKSGLPSDRFFAERPEGSVSTLKIQRTQQEDSAVYLCASSLVQQVPQETQYFGPGTRLLVL.

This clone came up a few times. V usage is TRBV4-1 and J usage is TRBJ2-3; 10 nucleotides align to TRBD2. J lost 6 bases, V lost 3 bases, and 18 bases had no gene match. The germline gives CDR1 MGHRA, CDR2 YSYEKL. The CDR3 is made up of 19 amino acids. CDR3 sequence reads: CASSQLFGTSDPGVDTQYF. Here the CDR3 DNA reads TGCGCCAGCAGCCAGCTATTCGGGACTAGCGACCCAGGGGTGGATACGCAGTATTTT.

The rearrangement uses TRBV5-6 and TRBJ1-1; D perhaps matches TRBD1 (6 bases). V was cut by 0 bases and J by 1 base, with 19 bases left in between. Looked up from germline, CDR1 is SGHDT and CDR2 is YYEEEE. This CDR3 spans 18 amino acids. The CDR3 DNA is TGTGCCAGCAGCTTGGGCCCGGGACATGCGGTACCGAACACTGAAGCTTTCTTT. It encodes CASSLGPGHAVPNTEAFF.

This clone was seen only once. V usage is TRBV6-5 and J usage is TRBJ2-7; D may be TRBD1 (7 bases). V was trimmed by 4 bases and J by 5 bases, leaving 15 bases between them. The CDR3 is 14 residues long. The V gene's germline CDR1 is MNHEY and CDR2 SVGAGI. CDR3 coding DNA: TGTGCCAGCAGTTCCCCAGGGGGAGGCAACGAGCAGTACTTC. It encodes CASSSPGGGNEQYF.